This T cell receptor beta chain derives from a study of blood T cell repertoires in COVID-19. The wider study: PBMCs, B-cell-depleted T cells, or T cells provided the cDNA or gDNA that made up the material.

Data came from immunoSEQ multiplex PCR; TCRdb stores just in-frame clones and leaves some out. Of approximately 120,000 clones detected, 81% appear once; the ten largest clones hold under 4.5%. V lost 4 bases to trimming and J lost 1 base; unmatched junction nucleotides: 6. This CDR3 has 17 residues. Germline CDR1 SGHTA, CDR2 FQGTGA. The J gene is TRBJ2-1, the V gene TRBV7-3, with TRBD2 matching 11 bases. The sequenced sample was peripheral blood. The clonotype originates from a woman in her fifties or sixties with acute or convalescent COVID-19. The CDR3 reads CASSSGLAGLSYNEQFF. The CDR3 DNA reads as TGTGCCAGCAGCTCCGGACTAGCGGGCCTTTCCTACAATGAGCAGTTCTTC.